This T cell receptor (beta chain) was obtained from a study of neurological immune-mediated disorders. This clonotype was counted many times. Antigen specificity is unknown. Regarding the study as a whole: On phylogenetic grouping, the repertoires of 18 of 34 multiple sclerosis patients fell within one related-CDR3 cluster, constituting a possible signature. Multiple sclerosis patients had less TCR clonal expansion than even healthy controls, unlike HTLV-1-associated myelopathy. Subjects shared no identical expanded-clone CDR3 amino acid sequences, suggesting private TCR-beta repertoires in all groups.

In germline, CDR1 is SGDLS, CDR2 YYNGEE. CDR3 length: 15 amino acids. V was clipped by 4 bases and J by 0 bases, with 11 bases between them. TCRdb re-called the 5' RACE reads through MiXCR, storing one row per CDR3 protein. Among 55,000 to 85,000 distinct CDR3 sequences listed, 2.5% to 3.5% were seen once. What was sequenced was PBMCs. The rearrangement uses TRBV9 and TRBJ1-3; D not resolved. The receptor comes from a woman aged 50 to 60 with multiple sclerosis. CDR3 bases: TGTGCCAGCAGCCTTGAGACTAACTCTGGAAACACCATATATTTT. Its protein product is CASSLETNSGNTIYF.